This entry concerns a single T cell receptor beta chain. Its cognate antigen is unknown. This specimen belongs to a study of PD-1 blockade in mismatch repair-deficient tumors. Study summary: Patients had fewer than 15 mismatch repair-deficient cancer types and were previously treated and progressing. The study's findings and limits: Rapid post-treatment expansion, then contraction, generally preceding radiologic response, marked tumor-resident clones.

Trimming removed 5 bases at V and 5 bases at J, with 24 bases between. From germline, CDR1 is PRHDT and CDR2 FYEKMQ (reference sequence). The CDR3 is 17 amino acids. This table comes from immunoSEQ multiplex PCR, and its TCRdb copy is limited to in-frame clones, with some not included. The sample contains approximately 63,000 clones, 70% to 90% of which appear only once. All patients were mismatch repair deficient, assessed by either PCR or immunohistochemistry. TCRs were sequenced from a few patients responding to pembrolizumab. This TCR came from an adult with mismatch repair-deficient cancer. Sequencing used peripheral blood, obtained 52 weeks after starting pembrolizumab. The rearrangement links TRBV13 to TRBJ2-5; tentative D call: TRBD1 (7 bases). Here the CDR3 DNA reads TGTGCCAGCAGCGACACAGGGGACTCCCAAATGGCCGAGACCCAGTACTTC. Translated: CASSDTGDSQMAETQYF.